This T cell receptor (beta chain) stems from a study of shared clonotypes between healthy human individuals. About the research overall: Three CD4 naive, three CD4 memory, two CD8 naive and one CD8 memory plate were used per donor.

For this clone: Its matching antigen is unknown.

Only in-frame clones appear in the TCRdb table, and some are missing; sequencing was by immunoSEQ multiplex PCR. The sample shows over a million clones, approximately 98% of them seen only once. Germline values: CDR1 SGHRS, CDR2 YFSETQ. This CDR3 contains 16 residues. V was clipped by 4 bases and J by 2 bases, with 15 bases between them. Study findings and constraints: The genetic and exposure-history diversity represented was limited by few donors. Rarefaction curves obtained for sorted subsets showed sequencing incomplete despite large depth.

The chain links TRBV5-1 to TRBJ2-2; the D call may be TRBD1 or TRBD2 (5 bases each). The TCR originated in a man under 40 in good health. The specimen was naive CD4+ T cells sorted from blood. Subset of the sample: CD45RA+ positively selected. The CDR3 DNA reads TGCGCCAGCAGCCTCGGGACCGTTATAAACACCGGGGAGCTGTTTTTT. Protein: CASSLGTVINTGELFF.